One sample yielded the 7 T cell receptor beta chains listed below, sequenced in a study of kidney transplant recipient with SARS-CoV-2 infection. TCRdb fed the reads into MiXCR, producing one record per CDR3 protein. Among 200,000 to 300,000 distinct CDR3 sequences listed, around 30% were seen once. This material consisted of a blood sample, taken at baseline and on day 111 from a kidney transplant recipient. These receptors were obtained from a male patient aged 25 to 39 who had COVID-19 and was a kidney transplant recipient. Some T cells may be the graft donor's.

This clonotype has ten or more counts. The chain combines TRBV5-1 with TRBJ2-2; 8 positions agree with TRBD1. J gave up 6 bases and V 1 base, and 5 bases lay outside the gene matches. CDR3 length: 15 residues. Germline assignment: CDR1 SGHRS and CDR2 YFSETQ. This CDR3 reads CASSLTGGNSGELFF. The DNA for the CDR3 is TGCGCCAGCAGCTTGACAGGGGGAAATTCCGGGGAGCTGTTTTTT.

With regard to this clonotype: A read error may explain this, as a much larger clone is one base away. DNA of the CDR3: TGTGCCAGCAGTAGGGGGCAAGGTGGGAGAAAGACCTATGGCTACACCTTC. This sequence encodes CASSRGQGGRKTYGYTF. This rearrangement joins TRBV6-6 to TRBJ1-2; 7 bases are shared with TRBD1. Losses at the gene ends were 5 bases for V and 4 bases for J; bases not matched to a gene: 16. Germline V gene data show CDR1 as MNHNY and CDR2 as SVGAGI (reference sequence). The CDR3 is made up of 17 amino acids.

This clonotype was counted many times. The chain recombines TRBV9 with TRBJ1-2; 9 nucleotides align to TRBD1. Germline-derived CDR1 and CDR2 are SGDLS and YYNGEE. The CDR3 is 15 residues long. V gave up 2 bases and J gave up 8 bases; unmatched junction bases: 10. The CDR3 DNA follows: TGTGCCAGCAGCGTGGGGACAGGGTTTCTCGAAGGCTACACCTTC. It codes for CASSVGTGFLEGYTF.

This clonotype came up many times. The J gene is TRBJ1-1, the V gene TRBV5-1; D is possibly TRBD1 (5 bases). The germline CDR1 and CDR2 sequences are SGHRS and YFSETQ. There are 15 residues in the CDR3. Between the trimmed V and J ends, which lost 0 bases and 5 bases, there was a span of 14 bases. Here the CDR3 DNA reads TGCGCCAGCAGCTTGGTGGAGTCGGGGCGGACTGAAGCTTTCTTT. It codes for CASSLVESGRTEAFF.

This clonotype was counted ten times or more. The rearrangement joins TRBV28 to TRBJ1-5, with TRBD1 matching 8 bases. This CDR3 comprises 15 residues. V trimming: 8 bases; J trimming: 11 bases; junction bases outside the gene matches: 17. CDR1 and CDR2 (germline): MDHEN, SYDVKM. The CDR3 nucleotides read TGTGCCAGCTTGTCAAAAGGGACAGGCTTTTCGGCCCAGCATTTT. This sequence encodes CASLSKGTGFSAQHF.

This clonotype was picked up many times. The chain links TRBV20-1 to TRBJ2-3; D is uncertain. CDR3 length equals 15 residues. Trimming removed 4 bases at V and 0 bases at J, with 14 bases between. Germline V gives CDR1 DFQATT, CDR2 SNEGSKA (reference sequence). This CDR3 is CSAIQSVTSTDTQYF. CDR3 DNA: TGCAGTGCTATCCAATCCGTTACTAGCACAGATACGCAGTATTTT.

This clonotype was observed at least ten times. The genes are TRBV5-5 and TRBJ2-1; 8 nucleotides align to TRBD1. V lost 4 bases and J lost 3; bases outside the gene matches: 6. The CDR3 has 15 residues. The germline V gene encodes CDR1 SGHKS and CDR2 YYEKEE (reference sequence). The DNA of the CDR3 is TGTGCCAGCAGCCTCGACAGGGGAGGCTACAATGAGCAGTTCTTC. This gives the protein CASSLDRGGYNEQFF.